These 8 T cell receptor beta chains were sequenced from one sample in a study of T cell repertoires in cytomegalovirus infection (dated by TCRdb to the late 2010s). The reads were generated on an Illumina HiSeq 1500. TCRdb reprocessing: public reads trimmed at Q25 with fastp, clones called with MiXCR, in-frame beta chains kept. Entries that share a CDR3 protein sequence are merged under the most common genes and DNA. Here the sample has around 130,000 distinct CDR3 sequences; approximately 9.2% occur a single time. The ten biggest clones cover 10% of the sample. Sequencing used PBMCs. The receptor source for this set is a human donor in good health (CMV status not recorded). Some clones in this sample may be carry-over from other donors' samples.

This clonotype was observed at least ten times. The gene calls are TRBV2 and TRBJ1-5, with TRBD1 identical over 8 bases. Germline V gene sequence: CDR1 SNHLY, CDR2 FYNNEI. The CDR3 length is 14 residues. V lost 8 bases, J lost 5 bases, and 8 bases stayed unmatched. In nucleotides, the CDR3 is TGTGCCAGCGGGACCGACAGGGGTGATCAGCCCCAGCATTTT. It specifies CASGTDRGDQPQHF. The whole variable domain, filled in from reference TRBV2 and TRBJ1-5, reads EPEVTQTPSHQVTQMGQEVILRCVPISNHLYFYWYRQILGQKVEFLVSFYNNEISEKSEIFDDQFSVERPDGSNFTLKIRSTKLEDSAMYFCASGTDRGDQPQHFGDGTRLSIL.

V is TRBV29-1 and J is TRBJ2-3; 10 bases are shared with TRBD2. This CDR3 comprises 16 residues. The germline CDR1 and CDR2 sequences are SQVTM and ANQGSEA. Trimming took 2 bases from V and 0 from J; bases not matched to a gene: 5. In nucleotides, the CDR3 is TGCAGCGTTGAACAGACTAGCGGGTCTAGCACAGATACGCAGTATTTT. Protein product: CSVEQTSGSSTDTQYF.

CDR3 amino acids: CASSLARGSNYGYTF. The CDR3 DNA is TGTGCCAGCAGCTTAGCGCGGGGCAGCAATTATGGCTACACCTTC. This rearrangement joins TRBV7-2 to TRBJ1-2; D may be TRBD1 (5 bases). Trimming removed 0 bases from V and 5 bases from J, with 13 bases in between. CDR3 size: 15 residues. The germline CDR1 and CDR2 sequences are SGHTA and FQGNSA.

This chain uses TRBV20-1 with TRBJ1-1; weak D call: TRBD1 (5 bases). Germline lookup yields CDR1 DFQATT and CDR2 SNEGSKA (reference sequence). This CDR3 comprises 13 residues. V lost 3 bases to trimming and J lost 7 bases, with 15 bases between them. CDR3 amino acids: CSASNGDLYEAFF. CDR3 DNA: TGCAGTGCTAGTAACGGGGACCTTTATGAAGCTTTCTTT.

This clonotype was seen repeatedly, ten times or more. The chain couples TRBV25-1 to TRBJ2-5, with a weak D call TRBD1 (6 bases). CDR1 is MGHDK and CDR2 is SYGVNS in the germline V gene. The CDR3 has 15 residues. V was shortened by 3 bases and J by 2 bases, with 13 bases between the two germline ends. This CDR3 is CASSDMGQAQETQYF. The CDR3, as DNA: TGTGCCAGCAGTGATATGGGACAAGCTCAAGAGACCCAGTACTTC.

This clonotype was detected only a few times. J is TRBJ2-7 and V is TRBV2; 8 bases agree with TRBD1. Germline values: CDR1 SNHLY, CDR2 FYNNEI. The CDR3 length is 15 residues. The V segment lost 6 bases and the J segment 2 bases; nucleotides outside the gene matches: 9. CDR3 sequence reads: CASSPLGQGPYEQYF. CDR3 nucleotides: TGTGCCAGCAGCCCTCTAGGACAGGGCCCCTACGAGCAGTACTTC.

At least ten counts were recorded for this clonotype. The CDR3 is CASGRTGMADTQYF. CDR3 bases: TGTGCCAGCGGAAGGACAGGGATGGCAGATACGCAGTATTTT. The J gene is TRBJ2-3, the V gene TRBV12-3 or TRBV12-4; 8 positions match TRBD1. This CDR3 spans 14 amino acids. V shed 8 bases and J 4 bases; nucleotides not matched to a gene: 8.

A few counts support this clonotype. The chain employs TRBV20-1 and TRBJ2-4, with TRBD1 matching 9 bases. The V segment lost 0 bases and the J segment 0 bases; nucleotides outside the gene matches: 6. The germline V gene encodes CDR1 DFQATT and CDR2 SNEGSKA (reference sequence). The CDR3 spans 17 residues. The CDR3 nucleotides read TGCAGTGCTAGAGAAGGGGGACAGGGTCTAGCCAAAAACATTCAGTACTTC. It is translated as CSAREGGQGLAKNIQYF.